The T cell receptor beta chain described here comes from a study of cytotoxic CD8 clonotypes in ibrutinib-treated CLL. On the study more broadly: Patients gave response samples after a median around 11 months of treatment, range 6 to 36.

In its sample, this clone was seen a few times. Its antigen is undetermined. The data were produced by immunoSEQ multiplex PCR, yet TCRdb's version contains in-frame clones alone and is incomplete. Here the sample spans about 330,000 clones, roughly two thirds being singletons. The source of about 1.9 micrograms of genomic DNA for TCR beta libraries was cryopreserved PBMCs. This CDR3 is built from 12 residues. Germline CDR1 MNHNS, CDR2 SASEGT. Trimming took 2 bases from V and 14 from J, leaving 10 bases between them. Findings and limits, study-wide: Stable or contracted on treatment, public clonotypes were also uncommon.

Sequencing used PBMCs, obtained after 36 months of ibrutinib treatment. This TCR derives from a human donor with chronic lymphocytic leukemia. This rearrangement joins TRBV6-1 to TRBJ1-6, with no clear D. The CDR3 protein is CASSERWLALHF. In nucleotides, the CDR3 is TGTGCCAGCAGTGAAAGGTGGTTGGCCCTCCACTTT.